The clone carrying this T cell receptor beta chain was detected only a few times. This record belongs to a study of graft-versus-host responses after intestinal transplantation. Turning to the study itself: Anti-thymocyte globulin induction was given to all recipients, followed by tacrolimus and steroids for approximately three years.

TCRdb's table, derived via immunoSEQ multiplex PCR, lists solely in-frame clones and lacks some. The sample holds 7,800 or so clones, 30% seen once. Both CD3+CD4+ and CD3+CD8+ responders that were proliferating and CFSE-low underwent sorting after the reaction. The CDR3 totals 18 residues. CDR1 is SGHNT and CDR2 is YYREEE in the germline V gene (reference sequence). With V trimmed by 4 bases and J by 3 bases, 10 bases remained unmatched. Study-wide results and caveats: Elevated graft-versus-host to host-versus-graft clonal ratios in allografts were recorded for patients with graft-donor T cell macrochimerism.

The rearrangement uses TRBV5-4 and TRBJ2-7; 16 bases agree with TRBD2. The sequence derives from a human patient who was an organ donor for intestinal transplantation. This specimen was alloreactive CD4+ T cells from a mixed lymphocyte reaction culture, taken before transplantation. Subset denoted: CFSE-low proliferating T cells sorted from roughly six-day pre-transplant mixed lymphocyte reaction (GvH or HvG direction). Here the CDR3 DNA reads TGTGCCAGCAGCCAAGGGACTAGCGGGGGGGCGGCAATCTACGAGCAGTACTTC. Protein: CASSQGTSGGAAIYEQYF.